The clone carrying this T cell receptor (beta chain) was counted many times. The antigen remains unidentified. Each cDNA molecule carried a unique molecular identifier. Using its own MiXCR run on the 5' RACE reads, TCRdb lists one record per CDR3 protein. The repertoire holds 68,000 or so distinct CDR3 sequences, with approximately 12% as singletons. The entry originates in a study of early T cells in non-severe SARS-CoV-2 infection. Turning to the study itself: Sequenced material consisted of bulk RNA (from unsorted whole blood), and chains were unpaired.

Germline values: CDR1 GTSNPN, CDR2 SVGIG (reference sequence). With V trimmed by 2 bases and J by 8 bases, 10 bases remained unmatched. CDR3 size: 14 residues. Findings and caveats of the study: There was a bias toward anti-spike CD8 responses in VDJdb matching, which missed private and CD4 specificities.

The TCR was taken from an adult who was a healthcare worker with PCR-confirmed SARS-CoV-2 infection or an uninfected control (not recorded which). Sequencing was carried out using whole blood. V is TRBV30 and J is TRBJ1-2; TRBD1 aligns across 8 bases. Written as DNA, the CDR3 is TGTGCCTGGAGTCCCCGGACAGGGTTGGGAGGCTACACCTTC. Its translation: CAWSPRTGLGGYTF.